This passage covers 30 T cell receptor beta chains from one sample sequenced in a study of blood T cell repertoires in COVID-19. The repertoire was sequenced with immunoSEQ multiplex PCR; TCRdb's copy has only in-frame clones and lacks some. The repertoire includes 250,000 or so clones, roughly 90% of them detected once, and roughly 2% sits in the top ten. Sequenced material: peripheral blood. Receptor source: a woman aged 55 to 70 with COVID-19, enrolled during active disease.

DNA of the CDR3: TGTGCCAGCAGCTTACCGGGGGGCACTGAAGCTTTCTTT. As protein: CASSLPGGTEAFF. This rearrangement joins TRBV7-2 to TRBJ1-1; D may be TRBD1 (5 bases). The CDR3 sequence is 13 residues long. Trimming left V 2 bases short and J 4 bases short, with 8 bases between. Germline CDR1 reads SGHTA; CDR2 reads FQGNSA. Using reference TRBV7-2 and TRBJ1-1 for the parts outside the CDR3, the full variable domain is GAGVSQSPSNKVTEKGKDVELRCDPISGHTALYWYRQSLGQGLEFLIYFQGNSAPDKSGLPSDRFSAERTGGSVSTLTIQRTQQEDSAVYLCASSLPGGTEAFFGQGTRLTVV.

The rearrangement joins TRBV4-3 to TRBJ2-3, with D maybe TRBD2 (7 bases). Trimming shortened V by 1 base and J by 4 bases, and 18 bases separated the two germline ends. The CDR3 is 17 amino acids. From germline, CDR1 is LGHNA and CDR2 YSLEER. The CDR3 protein is CASSQVWGGAPADTQYF. The DNA of the CDR3 is TGCGCCAGCAGCCAAGTCTGGGGGGGGGCCCCCGCAGATACGCAGTATTTT.

The rearrangement joins TRBV6-5 to TRBJ1-4, with D unresolved. The CDR3 length is 10 residues. Trimming took off 8 bases at V and 7 bases at J, with 5 bases between the two ends. Germline CDR1 and CDR2: MNHEY and SVGAGI. The CDR3 nucleotides read TGTGCCAGCCTCGGTGAAAAACTGTTTTTT. Its protein is CASLGEKLFF.

The chain is built from TRBV5-6 and TRBJ2-1, with 9 bases that match TRBD2. V was clipped by 0 bases and J by 7 bases; unmatched bases: 8. The CDR3 has 16 residues. Germline values: CDR1 SGHDT, CDR2 YYEEEE. The CDR3 is CASSLAAGGRRNEQFF. The CDR3 coding sequence is TGTGCCAGCAGCTTGGCCGCGGGGGGGCGTAGAAATGAGCAGTTCTTC.

The chain has TRBV6-6 and TRBJ1-1, with TRBD1 identical over 7 bases. CDR3 length equals 13 residues. Trimming cost V 9 bases and J 4 bases; bases outside gene matches: 8. Germline V gene data show CDR1 as MNHNY and CDR2 as SVGAGI (reference sequence). The CDR3 region has the DNA TGTGCCAGGTACAAGGGGGCGGTCACTGAAGCTTTCTTT. This translates into CARYKGAVTEAFF.

This chain connects TRBV5-4 to TRBJ1-4, with D uncertain. Trimming took 1 base from V and 6 from J, leaving 7 bases between them. Germline V CDR1 and CDR2: SGHNT, YYREEE (reference sequence). This CDR3 has 13 residues. The CDR3 sequence is CASSLHGDEKLFF. The CDR3 nucleotides read TGTGCCAGCAGCTTGCACGGGGATGAAAAACTGTTTTTT.

This chain joins TRBV7-2 and TRBJ2-7, with D possibly TRBD1 on 5 matching bases. Germline V gives CDR1 SGHTA, CDR2 FQGNSA. The CDR3 covers 13 residues. V lost 4 bases and J lost 2, with 9 bases in between. The CDR3 reads CASSYDRTYEQYF. The DNA for the CDR3 is TGTGCCAGCAGCTACGACAGAACCTACGAGCAGTACTTC.

This chain links TRBV7-2 with TRBJ1-2; D is possibly TRBD1 (6 bases). The CDR3 runs 13 residues. CDR1 is SGHTA, CDR2 FQGNSA, per germline. Between the trimmed V and J ends, which lost 6 bases and 14 bases, there was a span of 22 bases. DNA of the CDR3: TGTGCCAGCAGGGTTCCGACAGGTAGTTATTTGACCTTC. As protein: CASRVPTGSYLTF.

The gene calls are TRBV6-5 and TRBJ2-7; D perhaps matches TRBD1 (5 bases). Trimming left V 11 bases short and J 2 bases short, with 19 bases between. In germline, CDR1 is MNHEY, CDR2 SVGAGI. The CDR3 loop spans 14 amino acids. CDR3 in amino acids: CAPSLPGLPYEQYF. The CDR3 bases are TGTGCCCCCAGCCTACCAGGGCTCCCCTACGAGCAGTACTTC.

To note about this clone: Other nucleotide sequences in the sample specify the same CDR3. The V gene is TRBV7-2, the J gene TRBJ2-7; 8 nucleotides match TRBD2. This CDR3 is built from 15 residues. V gave up 1 base and J gave up 1 base; unmatched junction bases: 3. CDR1 is SGHTA, CDR2 FQGNSA, per germline. CDR3 nucleotide sequence: TGTGCCAGCAGCTTAGTCGGGGGGGGATCCTACGAGCAGTACTTC. This gives the protein CASSLVGGGSYEQYF.

The rearrangement joins TRBV19 to TRBJ1-3; D remains unclear. The length of the CDR3 is 16 residues. V was clipped by 5 bases and J by 0 bases, with 14 bases between them. The germline V gene has CDR1 LNHDA and CDR2 SQIVND (reference sequence). The CDR3 loop reads CASSLVSKSSGNTIYF. DNA for the CDR3: TGTGCCAGTAGTTTGGTCAGTAAAAGCTCTGGAAACACCATATATTTT.

The gene calls are TRBV7-2 and TRBJ2-1; 9 bases map to TRBD1. The CDR3 covers 15 residues. After removal of 7 bases from V and 2 bases from J, the junction contained 6 bases not matched to a gene. CDR1 SGHTA and CDR2 FQGNSA come from the germline V gene. CDR3 loop: CASNLRDRAYNEQFF. DNA of the CDR3: TGTGCCAGCAATCTCCGGGACAGGGCCTACAATGAGCAGTTCTTC.

V and J are TRBV11-2 and TRBJ1-5; a weak D match, TRBD1 (6 bases). The CDR3 totals 16 residues. Trimming took off 1 base at V and 7 bases at J, with 17 bases between the two ends. Germline values: CDR1 SGHAT, CDR2 FQNNGV. The DNA for the CDR3 is TGTGCCAGCAGCTTAGGACCGACAGGTTTCGACCAGCCCCAGCATTTT. Encoded protein: CASSLGPTGFDQPQHF.

This chain connects TRBV3-1 (or the pseudogene TRBV3-2) to TRBJ2-7; D is unresolved. Deletions cut 1 base from V and 4 bases from J, with 5 bases between. This CDR3 is built from 12 residues. Germline V gene data show CDR1 as LGHDT and CDR2 as YNNKEL (reference sequence). The CDR3 DNA sequence: TGTGCCAGCAGCCAAGCTAGGTACGAGCAGTACTTC. Amino acids: CASSQARYEQYF.

V is TRBV5-1 and J is TRBJ1-1, with 7 bases that match TRBD1. This CDR3 spans 15 amino acids. The V and J ends lost 2 bases and 4 bases, in that order; junction bases with no gene match: 8. The V gene's germline CDR1 is SGHRS and CDR2 YFSETQ. The CDR3 loop is CASSFRTGDFTEAFF. CDR3 sequence (DNA): TGCGCCAGCAGCTTTCGGACAGGTGACTTCACTGAAGCTTTCTTT.

This chain joins TRBV9 and TRBJ1-4; unclear D gene. Between the trimmed V and J ends, which lost 0 bases and 4 bases, there was a span of 16 bases. This CDR3 contains 17 residues. Germline CDR1 reads SGDLS; CDR2 reads YYNGEE. Written as DNA, the CDR3 is TGTGCCAGCAGCGTAGGCCGGGGTGGGAGTATTAATGAAAAACTGTTTTTT. Amino acid sequence: CASSVGRGGSINEKLFF.

V usage is TRBV7-2 and J usage is TRBJ2-3; 7 bases line up with TRBD1. J gave up 3 bases and V 4 bases, and 13 bases lay outside the gene matches. The CDR3 extends over 17 amino acids. Germline V gene lookup returns CDR1 SGHTA and CDR2 FQGNSA. CDR3 residues: CASSSNTGVLGTDTQYF. The CDR3 bases are TGTGCCAGCAGCTCTAATACAGGGGTACTTGGAACAGATACGCAGTATTTT.

Only a few counts were recorded for this clone. The gene calls are TRBV30 and TRBJ1-3, with D tentatively TRBD1 (5 bases). Trimming stripped 2 bases from V and 1 base from J, with 24 bases between. CDR1 and CDR2 from the germline V gene are GTSNPN and SVGIG (reference sequence). The CDR3 covers 19 residues. The CDR3 nucleotides are TGTGCCTGGAGTCCCTTTGTTGGGGCCTTGTTGGGGTCTGGAAACACCATATATTTT. The encoded protein is CAWSPFVGALLGSGNTIYF.

The chain couples TRBV10-3 to TRBJ1-1; 7 positions match TRBD1. CDR3 length: 12 residues. From germline, CDR1 is ENHRY and CDR2 SYGVKD. CDR3 nucleotides: TGTGGCGTCAAGGGGGCAGGCACTGAAGCTTTCTTT. It specifies CGVKGAGTEAFF.

This clone was observed a few times. V usage is TRBV7-2 and J usage is TRBJ1-5, with D possibly being TRBD1 (6 bases). Between the trimmed V and J ends, which lost 4 bases and 7 bases, there was a span of 11 bases. Germline V CDR1 and CDR2: SGHTA, FQGNSA. The CDR3 covers 13 residues. CDR3 in amino acids: CASSYAGAQPQHF. CDR3 DNA: TGTGCCAGCAGCTACGCGGGGGCGCAGCCCCAGCATTTT. The full variable domain, its missing parts supplied by reference TRBV7-2 and TRBJ1-5, is GAGVSQSPSNKVTEKGKDVELRCDPISGHTALYWYRQSLGQGLEFLIYFQGNSAPDKSGLPSDRFSAERTGGSVSTLTIQRTQQEDSAVYLCASSYAGAQPQHFGDGTRLSIL.

The chain couples TRBV7-9 to TRBJ1-1, with D maybe TRBD1 (5 bases). V was shortened by 5 bases and J by 1 base, with 8 bases between the two germline ends. The CDR3 covers 13 residues. Germline lookup yields CDR1 SEHNR and CDR2 FQNEAQ (reference sequence). Here the CDR3 DNA reads TGTGCCAGCAGCCTAAGGGGGAACACTGAAGCTTTCTTT. Amino acid sequence: CASSLRGNTEAFF.

V gene TRBV18 combines with J gene TRBJ1-2, with TRBD1 matching over 7 bases. CDR3 length: 12 residues. The ends lost 6 bases at V and 8 bases at J; junction bases unmatched: 6. Germline V gene sequence: CDR1 KGHSH, CDR2 LQKENI. The DNA for the CDR3 is TGTGCCAGCTCCGACAGGGTGCGCGGCTACACCTTC. Amino acid sequence: CASSDRVRGYTF.

V is TRBV3-1 (or the pseudogene TRBV3-2) and J is TRBJ1-2, with 7 positions matching TRBD1. CDR3 size: 14 residues. V was clipped by 6 bases and J by 4 bases; unmatched bases: 8. Germline assignment: CDR1 LGHDT and CDR2 YNNKEL (reference sequence). The CDR3 spells CASRPRDRPYGYTF. DNA of the CDR3: TGTGCCAGCAGACCCCGGGACAGACCCTATGGCTACACCTTC.

The V gene is TRBV19, the J gene TRBJ1-3; D remains ambiguous. Germline V lookup: CDR1 LNHDA, CDR2 SQIVND (reference sequence). Between the trimmed V and J ends, which lost 7 bases and 2 bases, there was a span of 15 bases. The CDR3 sequence is 15 residues long. The CDR3: CASTYTSSAGNTIYF. In DNA, the CDR3 is TGTGCCAGTACCTATACGTCCTCCGCTGGAAACACCATATATTTT.

The genes are TRBV11-2 and TRBJ2-1; 9 positions match TRBD1. Germline-derived CDR1 and CDR2 are SGHAT and FQNNGV. The CDR3 length is 15 residues. The V segment lost 5 bases and the J segment 2 bases; nucleotides outside the gene matches: 4. Written as DNA, the CDR3 is TGTGCCAGCAGCAGCTACAGGGGGCCCTACAATGAGCAGTTCTTC. This translates into CASSSYRGPYNEQFF.

The chain uses TRBV7-2 and TRBJ1-1, with 8 bases aligning to TRBD1. Germline CDR1 reads SGHTA; CDR2 reads FQGNSA. The CDR3 runs 15 residues. J was trimmed by 0 bases and V by 5 bases; bases with no gene match: 5. The CDR3 DNA reads as TGTGCCAGCAGCGCCAGGGGGCGGGTGAACACTGAAGCTTTCTTT. Translating it yields CASSARGRVNTEAFF. The full variable domain, with the rest looked up from reference TRBV7-2 and TRBJ1-1, is GAGVSQSPSNKVTEKGKDVELRCDPISGHTALYWYRQSLGQGLEFLIYFQGNSAPDKSGLPSDRFSAERTGGSVSTLTIQRTQQEDSAVYLCASSARGRVNTEAFFGQGTRLTVV.

V and J are TRBV12-5 and TRBJ1-1; D uncertain. In germline, CDR1 is LGHNT, CDR2 FRNRAP. Trimming left V 6 bases short and J 7 bases short, with 15 bases between. This CDR3 has 13 residues. The CDR3 DNA is TGTGCTAGTGGCCCCTCTAGAGGTGGTGAAGCTTTCTTT. Its translation is CASGPSRGGEAFF.

This sequence joins TRBV5-8 and TRBJ1-2; unclear D gene. CDR3 length: 16 residues. Germline V gene data show CDR1 as SGHTS and CDR2 as YDEGEE. Deletions cut 2 bases from V and 8 bases from J, with 22 bases between. The CDR3 DNA reads as TGTGCCAGCAGCTTCAGGCGGGGAAGCCCCCATGAAGGCTACACCTTC. Translating gives CASSFRRGSPHEGYTF.

This clone has just a few counts. The V gene is TRBV5-1, the J gene TRBJ1-1; 10 nucleotides align to TRBD1. V lost 5 bases to trimming and J lost 5 bases; unmatched junction nucleotides: 9. Germline-derived CDR1 and CDR2 are SGHRS and YFSETQ. This CDR3 spans 15 amino acids. The CDR3 sequence is CASRPTGTGVTEAFF. DNA for the CDR3: TGCGCCAGCAGACCGACCGGGACAGGGGTTACTGAAGCTTTCTTT.

The chain links TRBV15 to TRBJ1-1, with TRBD1 identical over 8 bases. The J segment lost 2 bases and the V segment lost 2 bases, leaving 4 bases of the junction unmatched. Germline CDR1 LNHNV, CDR2 YYDKDF (reference sequence). The CDR3 has 15 amino acids. DNA for the CDR3: TGTGCCACCAGCAGATCGACAGGGGTAAACACTGAAGCTTTCTTT. Its translation: CATSRSTGVNTEAFF.